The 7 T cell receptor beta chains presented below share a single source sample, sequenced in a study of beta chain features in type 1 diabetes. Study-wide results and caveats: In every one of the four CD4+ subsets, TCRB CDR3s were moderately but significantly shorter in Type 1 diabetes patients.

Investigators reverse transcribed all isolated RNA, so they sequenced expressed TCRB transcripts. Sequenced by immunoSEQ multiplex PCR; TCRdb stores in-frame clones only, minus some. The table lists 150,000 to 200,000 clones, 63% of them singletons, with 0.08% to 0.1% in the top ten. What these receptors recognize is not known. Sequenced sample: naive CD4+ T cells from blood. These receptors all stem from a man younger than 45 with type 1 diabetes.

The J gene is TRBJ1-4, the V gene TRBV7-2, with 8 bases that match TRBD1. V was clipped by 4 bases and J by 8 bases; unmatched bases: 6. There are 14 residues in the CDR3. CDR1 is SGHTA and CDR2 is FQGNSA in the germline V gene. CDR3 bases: TGTGCCAGCAGCTCCGGACAGGGTCGGGAAAAACTGTTTTTT. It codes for CASSSGQGREKLFF. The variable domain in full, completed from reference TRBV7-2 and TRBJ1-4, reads GAGVSQSPSNKVTEKGKDVELRCDPISGHTALYWYRQSLGQGLEFLIYFQGNSAPDKSGLPSDRFSAERTGGSVSTLTIQRTQQEDSAVYLCASSSGQGREKLFFGSGTQLSVL.

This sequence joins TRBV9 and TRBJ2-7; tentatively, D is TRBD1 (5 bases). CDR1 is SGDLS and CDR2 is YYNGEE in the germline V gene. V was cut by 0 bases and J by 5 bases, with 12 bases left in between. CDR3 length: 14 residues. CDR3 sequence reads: CASSVALDTNEQYF. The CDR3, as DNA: TGTGCCAGCAGCGTAGCTTTGGACACAAACGAGCAGTACTTC.

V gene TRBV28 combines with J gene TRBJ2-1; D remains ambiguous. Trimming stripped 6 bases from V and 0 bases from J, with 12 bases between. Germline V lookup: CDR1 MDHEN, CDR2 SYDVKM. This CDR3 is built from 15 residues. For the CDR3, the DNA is TGTGCCAGCAGCTCCTCCAGGAGCTCCTACAATGAGCAGTTCTTC. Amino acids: CASSSSRSSYNEQFF.

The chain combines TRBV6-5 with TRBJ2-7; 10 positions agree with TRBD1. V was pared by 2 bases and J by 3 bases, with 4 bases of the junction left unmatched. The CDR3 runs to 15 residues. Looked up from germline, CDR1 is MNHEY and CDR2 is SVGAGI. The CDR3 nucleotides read TGTGCCAGCAGTTACGCCGGGACAGGGGACTACGAGCAGTACTTC. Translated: CASSYAGTGDYEQYF.

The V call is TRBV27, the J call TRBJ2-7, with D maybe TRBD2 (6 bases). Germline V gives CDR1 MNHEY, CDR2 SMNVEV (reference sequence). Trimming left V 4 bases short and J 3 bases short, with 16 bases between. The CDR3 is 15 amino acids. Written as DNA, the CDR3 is TGTGCCAGCAGTTATTTCGGGGGAGCGGGCTACGAGCAGTACTTC. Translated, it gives CASSYFGGAGYEQYF.

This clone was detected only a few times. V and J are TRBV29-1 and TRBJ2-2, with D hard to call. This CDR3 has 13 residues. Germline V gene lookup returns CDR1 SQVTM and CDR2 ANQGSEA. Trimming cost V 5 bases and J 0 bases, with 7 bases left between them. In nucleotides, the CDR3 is TGCAGCGTTCCTCTCGCGAACACCGGGGAGCTGTTTTTT. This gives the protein CSVPLANTGELFF.

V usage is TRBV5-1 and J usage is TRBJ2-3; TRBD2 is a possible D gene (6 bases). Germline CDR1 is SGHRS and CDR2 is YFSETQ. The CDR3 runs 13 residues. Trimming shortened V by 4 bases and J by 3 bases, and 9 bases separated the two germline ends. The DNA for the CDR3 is TGCGCCAGCAGCCCCGGGGGTACAGATACGCAGTATTTT. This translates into CASSPGGTDTQYF.